This entry features one T cell receptor (beta chain) sequence. Its antigen remains unknown. This table comes from immunoSEQ multiplex PCR, and its TCRdb copy is limited to in-frame clones, with some not included. The sample includes about 140,000 clones, roughly 91% of them seen just once. The CDR3 is made up of 15 amino acids. Germline values: CDR1 MNHEY, CDR2 SVGAGI. V lost 2 bases and J lost 4, with 14 bases in between. This entry belongs to a study of T cell responses to AZD1222 COVID-19 vaccine. The study's findings and limits: Spike was spanned by vaccine-associated CD4 TCRs, which were dominant at 160-218 and 743-854. Only a handful of people who got AZD1222 tested seropositive at baseline. Without day 14 samples, only post-peak T cell repertoires were studied. Spike-specific TCR repertoires showed rising breadth and depth after two AZD1222 doses.

The specimen was peripheral blood, collected on day 0 of AZD1222 vaccination. This TCR came from an adult in good health. J is TRBJ1-1 and V is TRBV6-5; D might be TRBD1 (6 bases). The CDR3 nucleotides read TGTGCCAGCAGTTACACGCGGGGGGCGGGCACTGAAGCTTTCTTT. This codes for CASSYTRGAGTEAFF.